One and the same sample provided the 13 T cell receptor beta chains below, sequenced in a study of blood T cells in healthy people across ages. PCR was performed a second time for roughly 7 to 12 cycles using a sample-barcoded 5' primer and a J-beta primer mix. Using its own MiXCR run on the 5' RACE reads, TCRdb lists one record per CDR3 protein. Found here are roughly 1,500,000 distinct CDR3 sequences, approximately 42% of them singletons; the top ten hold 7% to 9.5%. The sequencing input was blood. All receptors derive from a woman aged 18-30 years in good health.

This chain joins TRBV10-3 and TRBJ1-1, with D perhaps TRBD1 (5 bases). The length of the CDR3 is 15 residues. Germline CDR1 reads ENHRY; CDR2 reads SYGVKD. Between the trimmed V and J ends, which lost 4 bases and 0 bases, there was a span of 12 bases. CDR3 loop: CAISGTQNMNTEAFF. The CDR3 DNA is TGTGCCATCAGTGGGACACAGAATATGAACACTGAAGCTTTCTTT.

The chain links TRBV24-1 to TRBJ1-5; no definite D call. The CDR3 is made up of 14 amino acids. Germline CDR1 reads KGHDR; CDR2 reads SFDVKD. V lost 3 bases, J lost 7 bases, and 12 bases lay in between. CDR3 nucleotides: TGTGCCACCAGTGATGCCCCGAATGGGCAGCCCCAGCATTTT. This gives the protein CATSDAPNGQPQHF.

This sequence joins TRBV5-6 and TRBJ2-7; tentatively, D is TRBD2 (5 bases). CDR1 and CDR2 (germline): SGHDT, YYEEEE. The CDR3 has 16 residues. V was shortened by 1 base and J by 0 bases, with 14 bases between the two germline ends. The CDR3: CASSLSSGWSSYEQYF. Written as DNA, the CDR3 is TGTGCCAGCAGCTTGTCGAGCGGTTGGAGCTCCTACGAGCAGTACTTC.

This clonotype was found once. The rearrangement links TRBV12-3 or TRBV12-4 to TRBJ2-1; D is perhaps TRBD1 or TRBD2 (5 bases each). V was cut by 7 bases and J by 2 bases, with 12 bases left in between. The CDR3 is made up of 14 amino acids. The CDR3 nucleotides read TGTGCCAGCAAACCCGGGACGACCTACAATGAGCAGTTCTTC. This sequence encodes CASKPGTTYNEQFF.

The chain's CDR3 is CASSASGTSGGGNEQFF. CDR3 sequence (DNA): TGTGCCAGCAGTGCCTCCGGGACTAGCGGGGGGGGAAATGAGCAGTTCTTC. This chain joins TRBV2 and TRBJ2-1, with 16 nucleotides matching TRBD2. Germline CDR1 is SNHLY and CDR2 is FYNNEI. This CDR3 contains 17 residues. V shed 4 bases and J 7 bases; nucleotides not matched to a gene: 7.

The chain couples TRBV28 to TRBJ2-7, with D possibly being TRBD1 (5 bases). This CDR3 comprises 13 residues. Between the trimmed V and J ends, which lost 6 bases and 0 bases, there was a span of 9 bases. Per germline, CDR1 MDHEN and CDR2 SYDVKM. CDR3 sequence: CASSSDTSYEQYF. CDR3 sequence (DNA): TGTGCCAGCAGCTCGGACACCTCCTACGAGCAGTACTTC.

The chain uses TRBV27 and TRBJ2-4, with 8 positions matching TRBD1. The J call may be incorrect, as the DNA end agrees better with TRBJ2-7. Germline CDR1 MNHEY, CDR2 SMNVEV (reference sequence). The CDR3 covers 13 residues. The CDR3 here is CASSKTGEYEQYF. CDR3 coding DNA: TGTGCCAGCAGCAAGACAGGGGAGTACGAGCAGTACTTC.

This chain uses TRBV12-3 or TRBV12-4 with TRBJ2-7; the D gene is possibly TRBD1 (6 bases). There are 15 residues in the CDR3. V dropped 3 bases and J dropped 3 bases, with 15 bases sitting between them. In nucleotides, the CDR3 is TGTGCCAGCAGTTTGGGGGCGGACGGATTCTACGAGCAGTACTTC. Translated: CASSLGADGFYEQYF.

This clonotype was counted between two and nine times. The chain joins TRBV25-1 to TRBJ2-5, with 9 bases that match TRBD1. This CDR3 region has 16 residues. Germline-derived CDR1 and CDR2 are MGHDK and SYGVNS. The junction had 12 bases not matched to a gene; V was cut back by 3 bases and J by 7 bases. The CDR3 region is CASSDLGQGDVGTQYF. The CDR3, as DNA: TGTGCCAGCAGTGATTTGGGACAGGGAGATGTTGGGACCCAGTACTTC.

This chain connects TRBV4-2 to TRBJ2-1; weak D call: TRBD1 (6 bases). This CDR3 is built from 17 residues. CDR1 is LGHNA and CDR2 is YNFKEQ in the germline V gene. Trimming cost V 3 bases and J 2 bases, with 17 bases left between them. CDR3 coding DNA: TGTGCCAGCAGCCAGCGAGAACAGGGCGGACCCTACAATGAGCAGTTCTTC. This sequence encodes CASSQREQGGPYNEQFF.

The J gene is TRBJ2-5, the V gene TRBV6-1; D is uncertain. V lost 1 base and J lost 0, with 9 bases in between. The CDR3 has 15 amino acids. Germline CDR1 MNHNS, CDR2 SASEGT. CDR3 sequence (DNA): TGTGCCAGCAGTGAAGACCCTTATTACCAAGAGACCCAGTACTTC. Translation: CASSEDPYYQETQYF.

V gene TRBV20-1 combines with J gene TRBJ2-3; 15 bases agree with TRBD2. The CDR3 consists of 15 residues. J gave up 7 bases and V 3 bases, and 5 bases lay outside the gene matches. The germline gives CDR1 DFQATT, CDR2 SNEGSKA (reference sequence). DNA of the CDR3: TGCAGTGCTAGGGGACTAGCGGGAGGAGGAAATACGCAGTATTTT. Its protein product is CSARGLAGGGNTQYF.

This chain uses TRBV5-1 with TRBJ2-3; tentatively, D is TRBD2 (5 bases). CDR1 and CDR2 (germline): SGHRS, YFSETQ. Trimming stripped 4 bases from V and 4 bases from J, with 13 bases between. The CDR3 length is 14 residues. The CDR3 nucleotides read TGCGCCAGCAGCCCAAGGGAGTTCGCAGATACGCAGTATTTT. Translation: CASSPREFADTQYF.